This TCR beta chain came from a study of T cell responses to AZD1222 COVID-19 vaccine. Findings and caveats of the study: Donors were chiefly white British, with a greater number of females, and clonal diversity was perhaps underestimated.

This clone appeared a few times. Its antigen remains unidentified. V shed 1 base and J shed 5 bases, with 15 bases lying between them. The CDR3 loop spans 16 amino acids. Germline V gives CDR1 SGHVT, CDR2 SQSDAQ. Clones were read by immunoSEQ multiplex PCR, and TCRdb kept only the in-frame ones, dropping some. The data hold under 150,000 clones, with over 75% observed a single time. The specimen comprised peripheral blood, sampled 28 days after the second dose of the MenACWY control vaccine. This sequence originates from an adult who received the MenACWY meningococcal vaccine as a control. The rearrangement links TRBV7-4 to TRBJ1-5, with D maybe TRBD1 (6 bases). The CDR3 reads CASSLEHRDDHQPQHF. The CDR3, as DNA: TGTGCCAGCAGCTTAGAGCACAGGGACGACCATCAGCCCCAGCATTTT.